This T cell receptor beta chain was recorded in a study of Tregs in tolerant kidney transplant recipients. CDR3 length equals 18 residues. V lost 1 base and J 0 bases, leaving 13 bases between the germline ends. Germline V gives CDR1 KGHSH, CDR2 LQKENI. Produced via immunoSEQ multiplex PCR; TCRdb's table is partial and in-frame only. The data contain 200,000 to 300,000 clones, more than 65% of them singletons. The gene calls are TRBV18 and TRBJ2-6, with unresolved D. Sequences were obtained from CD4+ T cells from blood. The receptor was derived from a human donor in good health. CDR3 protein: CASSPLRDANSGANVLTF. Here the CDR3 DNA reads TGTGCCAGCTCACCACTTCGTGACGCCAACTCTGGGGCCAACGTCCTGACTTTC. The whole variable domain, filled in from reference TRBV18 and TRBJ2-6, reads NAGVMQNPRHLVRRRGQEARLRCSPMKGHSHVYWYRQLPEEGLKFMVYLQKENIIDESGMPKERFSAEFPKEGPSILRIQQVVRGDSAAYFCASSPLRDANSGANVLTFGAGSRLTVL.